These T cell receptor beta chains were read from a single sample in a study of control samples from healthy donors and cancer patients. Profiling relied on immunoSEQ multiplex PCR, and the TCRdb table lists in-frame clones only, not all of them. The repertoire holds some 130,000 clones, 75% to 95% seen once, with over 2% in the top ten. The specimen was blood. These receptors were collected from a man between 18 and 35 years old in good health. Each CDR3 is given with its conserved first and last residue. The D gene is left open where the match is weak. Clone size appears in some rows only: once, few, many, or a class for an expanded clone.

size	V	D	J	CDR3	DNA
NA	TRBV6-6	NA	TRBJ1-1	CACWGRLVPEAFF	TGTGCCTGTTGGGGGAGATTGGTCCCTGAAGCTTTCTTT
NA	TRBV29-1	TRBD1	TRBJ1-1	CSGGQGNTEAFF	TGCAGCGGGGGACAGGGGAACACTGAAGCTTTCTTT
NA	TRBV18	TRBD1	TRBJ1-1	CASSPGTAPNTEAFF	TGTGCCAGCTCACCCGGGACAGCCCCGAACACTGAAGCTTTCTTT
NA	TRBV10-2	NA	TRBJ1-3	CASSSYLSGSSGNTIYF	TGCGCCAGCAGTTCCTACCTATCCGGGTCCTCTGGAAACACCATATATTTT
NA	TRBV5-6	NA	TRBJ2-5	CASSLGTGLETQYF	TGTGCCAGCAGCTTAGGGACGGGCCTAGAGACCCAGTACTTC
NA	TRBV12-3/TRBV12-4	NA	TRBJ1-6	CASSLRNSPLHF	TGTGCCAGCAGTTTGAGAAATTCACCCCTCCACTTT
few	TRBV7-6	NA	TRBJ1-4	CASSLGRQGNEKLFF	TGTGCCAGCAGCTTAGGACGGCAGGGAAATGAAAAACTGTTTTTT
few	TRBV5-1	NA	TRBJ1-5	CASSLVLEDNQPQHF	TGCGCCAGCAGCCTGGTGCTGGAAGACAATCAGCCCCAGCATTTT
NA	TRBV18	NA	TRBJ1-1	CASSPNLNIYSGRGNTEAFF	TGTGCCAGCTCACCAAATCTTAATATCTATTCCGGACGGGGGAACACTGAAGCTTTCTTT
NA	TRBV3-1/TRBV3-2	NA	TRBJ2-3	CASSQEPSAEGDTQYF	TGTGCCAGCAGCCAAGAACCAAGCGCCGAAGGAGATACGCAGTATTTT
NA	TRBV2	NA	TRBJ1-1	CASSEEGLGRGFF	TGTGCCAGCAGTGAAGAGGGATTGGGACGTGGTTTCTTT
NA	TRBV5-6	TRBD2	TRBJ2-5	CASSLISGGLETQYF	TGTGCCAGCAGCTTGATTAGCGGGGGGCTAGAGACCCAGTACTTC
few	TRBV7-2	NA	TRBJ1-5	CASSLASGTGSQPQHF	TGTGCCAGCAGCTTAGCCTCCGGGACGGGGAGTCAGCCCCAGCATTTT
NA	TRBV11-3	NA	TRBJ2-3	CASSPVYIEAGTDTQYF	TGTGCCAGCAGCCCCGTTTATATCGAAGCGGGCACAGATACGCAGTATTTT
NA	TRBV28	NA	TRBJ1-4	CASSLPPGAPSNLNEKLFF	TGTGCCAGCAGTTTACCGCCAGGGGCCCCTTCGAACTTAAATGAAAAACTGTTTTTT
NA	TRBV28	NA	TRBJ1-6	CASSSPGTADSYNSPLHF	TGTGCCAGCAGTTCTCCAGGGACCGCCGACTCCTATAATTCACCCCTCCACTTT
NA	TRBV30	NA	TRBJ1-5	CAWSVLDDQPQHF	TGTGCCTGGAGTGTATTGGACGATCAGCCCCAGCATTTT
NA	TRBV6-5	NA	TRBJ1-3	CASSYERAGNTIYF	TGTGCCAGCAGTTACGAGAGGGCTGGAAACACCATATATTTT
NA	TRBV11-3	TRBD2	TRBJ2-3	CASSIPSGRTVDTQYF	TGTGCCAGCAGCATTCCTAGCGGGAGGACAGTAGATACGCAGTATTTT
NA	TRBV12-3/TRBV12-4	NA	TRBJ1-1	CASLGATEAFF	TGTGCCAGTTTGGGAGCCACTGAAGCTTTCTTT
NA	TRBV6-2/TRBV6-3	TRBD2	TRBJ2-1	CASSYPREGPGDEQFF	TGTGCCAGCAGTTACCCCAGGGAGGGCCCGGGAGATGAGCAGTTCTTC
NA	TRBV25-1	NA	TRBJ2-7	CASSFRGADYEQYF	TGTGCCAGCAGTTTCCGGGGGGCAGATTACGAGCAGTACTTC
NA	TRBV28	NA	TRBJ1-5	CASSFPTGRDQPQHF	TGTGCCAGCAGTTTCCCGACGGGGAGGGATCAGCCCCAGCATTTT
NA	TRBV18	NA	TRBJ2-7	CASSAQYEQYF	TGTGCCAGCTCCGCTCAGTACGAGCAGTACTTC
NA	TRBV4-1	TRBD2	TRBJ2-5	CASSQTGTSGAETQYF	TGCGCCAGCAGCCAGACCGGGACTAGCGGGGCAGAGACCCAGTACTTC
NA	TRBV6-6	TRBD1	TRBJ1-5	CASSIDRVYQPQHF	TGTGCCAGCAGTATTGACAGGGTATATCAGCCCCAGCATTTT
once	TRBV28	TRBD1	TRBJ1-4	CASSWDRRSNEKLFF	TGTGCCAGCAGTTGGGACAGGCGATCTAATGAAAAACTGTTTTTT
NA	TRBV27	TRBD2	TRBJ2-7	CASSRGGSRQYF	TGTGCCAGCAGTCGGGGGGGGAGCCGGCAGTACTTC
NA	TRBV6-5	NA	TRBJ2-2	CASSYQGLVTGELFF	TGTGCCAGCAGTTACCAGGGGTTGGTAACCGGGGAGCTGTTTTTT
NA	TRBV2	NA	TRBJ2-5	CASRRDTQETQYF	TGTGCCAGCAGACGGGACACCCAAGAGACCCAGTACTTC
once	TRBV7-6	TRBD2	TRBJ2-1	CASSPRTSASTEQFF	TGTGCCAGCAGCCCCCGGACTAGCGCGTCTACTGAGCAGTTCTTC
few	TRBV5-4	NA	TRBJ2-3	CASSIRSDTQYF	TGTGCCAGCAGCATCAGGTCAGATACGCAGTATTTT
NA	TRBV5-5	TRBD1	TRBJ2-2	CASSTWTGTGELFF	TGTGCCAGCAGCACCTGGACAGGGACCGGGGAGCTGTTTTTT
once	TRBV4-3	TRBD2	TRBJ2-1	CASSQDGVSGRWDEQFF	TGCGCCAGCAGCCAAGATGGGGTGAGCGGGAGGTGGGATGAGCAGTTCTTC
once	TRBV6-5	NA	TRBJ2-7	CASSYSVSQNPYEQYF	TGTGCCAGCAGTTACTCAGTTAGCCAAAACCCCTACGAGCAGTACTTC
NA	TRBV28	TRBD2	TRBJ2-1	CASRRGTSGSYNEQFF	TGTGCCAGCAGGCGTGGGACTAGCGGATCGTACAATGAGCAGTTCTTC
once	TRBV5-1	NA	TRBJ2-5	CASSYFQETQYF	TGCGCCAGCAGCTACTTCCAAGAGACCCAGTACTTC
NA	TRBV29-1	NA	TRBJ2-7	CSVVTAGWESF	TGCAGCGTTGTAACGGCGGGTTGGGAGAGCTTC